The source of this T cell receptor (beta chain) is a study of early T cells in non-severe SARS-CoV-2 infection. Study details: Chains were not paired, and sequencing was done on bulk RNA from unsorted whole blood. Study-level findings and limits: Matches to VDJdb favored anti-spike CD8 responses and missed private and CD4 specificities.

The V gene's germline CDR1 is SQVTM and CDR2 ANQGSEA. V shed 5 bases, J shed 0 bases, and the junction held 5 bases outside the gene matches. The CDR3 is 15 residues long. Each cDNA molecule carried a unique molecular identifier. TCRdb ran MiXCR on the 5' RACE reads and lists one entry per CDR3 protein. The data show 75,000 or so distinct CDR3 sequences, about 11% seen once. As regards this clonotype: Its matching antigen is unknown.

The sample comprised whole blood. This TCR was sampled from an adult who was a healthcare worker with PCR-confirmed SARS-CoV-2 infection or an uninfected control (not recorded which). This rearrangement joins TRBV29-1 to TRBJ2-4; the match to TRBD2 covers 9 bases. CDR3 sequence: CSVRLAEVAKNIQYF. CDR3 DNA: TGCAGCGTTAGACTAGCGGAAGTAGCCAAAAACATTCAGTACTTC.